These T cell receptor beta chains were read from a single sample in a study of T cells in Graves' hyperthyroidism and ophthalmopathy. Each CDR3 protein gets one entry after TCRdb re-called the multiplex PCR reads with MiXCR. The table shows more than 500,000 distinct CDR3 sequences, with just over 45% occurring only once. The specimen sequenced was peripheral blood or thyroid tissue (not recorded which). The receptors stem from an adult woman with Graves' disease, either hyperthyroidism or ophthalmopathy (not recorded which). CDR3s include the opening cysteine and the closing phenylalanine or tryptophan. D genes are given only for firm matches. Expanded clones get a size class; other rows say once, few or many, or leave the size out.

V gene	clone size	J gene	D gene	CDR3 DNA	CDR3 protein
TRBV29-1	NA	TRBJ2-2	NA	TGCAGCGTTGTTGCGGGCATCGGGGAGCTGTTTTTT	CSVVAGIGELFF
TRBV7-9	NA	TRBJ1-2	TRBD1	TGTGCCAGCAGCTTAGATGCCACCGGGGACAGTAACTATGGCTACACCTTC	CASSLDATGDSNYGYTF
TRBV5-5	many	TRBJ1-5	NA	TGTGCCAGCGCCCCCCGCCGGGGCGACGGCAATCAGCCCCAGCATTTT	CASAPRRGDGNQPQHF
TRBV7-2	many	TRBJ1-1	NA	TGTGCCAGCAGCCCCGGGTGGACGGTGAACACTGAAGCTTTCTTT	CASSPGWTVNTEAFF
TRBV3-1	NA	TRBJ1-5	NA	TGTGCCAGCAGCGGGGGGGCGGGGAGTCAGCCCCAGCATTTT	CASSGGAGSQPQHF
TRBV11-2	many	TRBJ2-5	NA	TGTGCCAGCAGCTTGCTCAGGGCCATACCCCAAGAGACCCAGTACTTC	CASSLLRAIPQETQYF
TRBV5-1	many	TRBJ1-6	NA	TGCGCCAGCAGCTTGGCGGCCGTGGCAGGTTGGACACCCCTCCACTTT	CASSLAAVAGWTPLHF
TRBV2	many	TRBJ2-7	NA	TGTGCCAGCAGTGACCGTAAGGACGTCTCCTACGAGCAGTACTTC	CASSDRKDVSYEQYF
TRBV7-8	NA	TRBJ1-2	TRBD1	TGTGCCAGCAGCATTGACAGGGGTACGACATATGGCTACACCTTC	CASSIDRGTTYGYTF
TRBV18	many	TRBJ2-7	NA	TGTGCCAGCTCACCTCTATCTGGCTACGAGCAGTACTTC	CASSPLSGYEQYF
TRBV9	many	TRBJ1-1	NA	TGTGCCAGCAGCGTCACAGCAGGGAGATTGACTGAAGCTTTCTTT	CASSVTAGRLTEAFF
TRBV9	NA	TRBJ1-1	NA	TGTGCCAGCAGCGTAGGGACTAGCGGGCCGGATTTCTTT	CASSVGTSGPDFF
TRBV29-1	NA	TRBJ2-7	NA	TGCAGCGTTGAAGGGCAGGGTAATAACAGGGAGCAGTACTTC	CSVEGQGNNREQYF
TRBV10-1	many	TRBJ2-2	NA	TGCGCCAGCAGCGGAACTGGACCCACCGGGGAGCTGTTTTTT	CASSGTGPTGELFF
TRBV28	many	TRBJ1-2	NA	TGTGCCAGCACCATTGGCCCGGGGGCGGTTGGCTACACCTTC	CASTIGPGAVGYTF
TRBV19	many	TRBJ1-5	TRBD1	TGTGCCAGTCGAACTGTGCAGGGGGCAAGTCAGCCCCAGCATTTT	CASRTVQGASQPQHF
TRBV25-1	NA	TRBJ2-5	NA	TGTGCCAGCAGTGATTTTAGCGGGACAGGGGAGACCCAGTACTTC	CASSDFSGTGETQYF
TRBV12-3/TRBV12-4	NA	TRBJ1-1	NA	TGTGCCAGCTCACCAATTGGAGGGGACACTGAAGCTTTCTTT	CASSPIGGDTEAFF
TRBV29-1	few	TRBJ1-1	TRBD1	TGCAGCGTTCTCGGACAGGGGGCGTCTGAAGCTTTCTTT	CSVLGQGASEAFF
TRBV7-9	NA	TRBJ2-5	TRBD1	TGTGCCAGCAGCAGAGACAGGGGGCACCAAGTGGAGACCCAGTACTTC	CASSRDRGHQVETQYF
TRBV5-5	many	TRBJ1-2	NA	TGTGCCAGCAGCGCGGGGGTCGTTAACTATGGCTACACCTTC	CASSAGVVNYGYTF
TRBV25-1	NA	TRBJ2-1	NA	TGTGCCACCGGCGGTAACCCCAGCGGAAAGAGCTCCTACAATGAGCAGTTCTTC	CATGGNPSGKSSYNEQFF
TRBV6-1	NA	TRBJ1-5	NA	TGTGCCGCGTGGGGGGGGGACGGGCAGCCCCAGCATTTT	CAAWGGDGQPQHF
TRBV29-1	few	TRBJ1-2	NA	TGCAGCGTGGACATGTCGGCGGCCTCTAACTATGGCTACACCTTC	CSVDMSAASNYGYTF
TRBV12-3/TRBV12-4	many	TRBJ1-1	NA	TGTGCCAGCAGTCGAGCGTTGCTTGGGAACACTGAAGCTTTCTTT	CASSRALLGNTEAFF
TRBV9	many	TRBJ1-2	NA	TGTGCCAGCCGAGGGGGGACGGACTATGGCTACACCTTC	CASRGGTDYGYTF